Each of the 4 T cell receptor beta chains below was sequenced from the same sample in a study of blood T cells in healthy people across ages. The authors ran a second PCR of roughly 6 to 12 cycles using a sample-barcoded 5' primer and a J-beta primer mix. TCRdb itself ran the 5' RACE reads through MiXCR, one entry per CDR3 protein. Among 1 million or so distinct CDR3 sequences, approximately 26% were seen once, and the ten largest hold approximately 0.7%. The data also belong to a second study, concerning T cells of mothers and their children.

What was sequenced was blood. All receptors come from a girl aged 2-10 years in good health.

This clonotype has a handful of counts. The rearrangement uses TRBV6-5 and TRBJ2-5; D gene ambiguous. The germline gives CDR1 MNHEY, CDR2 SVGAGI. The CDR3 consists of 16 residues. The ends were cut back, 0 bases at V and 5 bases at J, with 16 bases in the middle. The CDR3 here is CASSYSMSGLGETQYF. The CDR3 bases are TGTGCCAGCAGTTACTCGATGTCCGGGTTAGGGGAGACCCAGTACTTC.

Only a few counts were recorded for this clonotype. The CDR3 DNA reads TGCAGCGTTGCAGGGGTCCGCGAGACCCAGTACTTC. It translates to CSVAGVRETQYF. The chain employs TRBV29-1 and TRBJ2-5; weak D call: TRBD1 (6 bases). The CDR3 contains 12 residues. V was clipped by 4 bases and J by 5 bases, with 11 bases between them. The germline gives CDR1 SQVTM, CDR2 ANQGSEA. Full variable domain (outside the CDR3, taken from reference TRBV29-1 and TRBJ2-5): SAVISQKPSRDICQRGTSLTIQCQVDSQVTMMFWYRQQPGQSLTLIATANQGSEATYESGFVIDKFPISRPNLTFSTLTVSNMSPEDSSIYLCSVAGVRETQYFGPGTRLLVL.

The J gene is TRBJ2-5, the V gene TRBV5-1; D is uncertain. The CDR3 covers 16 residues. In germline, CDR1 is SGHRS, CDR2 YFSETQ. V shed 0 bases and J shed 0 bases, with 12 bases lying between them. In DNA, the CDR3 is TGCGCCAGCAGCTTGGGTGGCAGTACGTACCAAGAGACCCAGTACTTC. Residues: CASSLGGSTYQETQYF.

This clonotype was seen only once. This sequence joins TRBV12-3 or TRBV12-4 and TRBJ2-7, with 10 bases aligning to TRBD2. The CDR3 length is 15 residues. After removal of 3 bases from V and 1 base from J, the junction contained 3 bases not matched to a gene. CDR3 DNA sequence: TGTGCCAGCAGTTTCGGACTAGCGGATTCCTACGAGCAGTACTTC. Its protein product is CASSFGLADSYEQYF.